A selection of T cell receptor beta chains follows, all from one sample in a study of T cells after yellow fever vaccination. MiXCR, run by TCRdb on the 5' RACE reads, gives a single entry per CDR3 protein. The repertoire holds approximately 450,000 distinct CDR3 sequences, with 15% to 20% as singletons. This specimen was PBMCs, taken before the yellow fever booster vaccination. These receptors were obtained from a man in his late teens or twenties who received the YFV17D yellow fever vaccine. Both conserved end residues are part of each CDR3. D genes are given only for firm matches. Not every row has a clone size; where given, it reads once, few, many or a size class.

>few|NA|TRBJ1-5|15|TRBV6-5
TGTGCCAGCAGGCCCTCGGAGAATAGCAATCAGCCCCAGCATTTT
CASRPSENSNQPQHF
>NA|TRBD1|TRBJ1-5|16|TRBV5-1
TGCGCCAGCAGCCCGGGGACAGTAGATAGCAATCAGCCCCAGCATTTT
CASSPGTVDSNQPQHF
>few|NA|TRBJ2-1|11|TRBV29-1
TGCAGCGTTGATAGGGGGGGTGAGCAGTTCTTC
CSVDRGGEQFF
>few|NA|TRBJ1-2|15|TRBV7-2
TGTGCCAGCAGCTTAGACAGAGGGTCTACCTATGGCTACACCTTC
CASSLDRGSTYGYTF
>few|NA|TRBJ2-2|12|TRBV25-1
TGTGCCAGCAGTGCGGGCACCGGGGAGCTGTTTTTT
CASSAGTGELFF
>few|NA|TRBJ1-5|13|TRBV25-1
TGTGCCAGCAGTGAGACAGGCAGTCAGCCCCAGCATTTT
CASSETGSQPQHF
>few|TRBD2|TRBJ2-2|15|TRBV5-1
TGCGCCAGCAGCTTCGCGGGGGTGAACACCGGGGAGCTGTTTTTT
CASSFAGVNTGELFF
>few|TRBD2|TRBJ2-5|16|TRBV7-2
TGTGCCAGCAGCCGGGGGGGACTAACCAGAACAGAGACCCAGTACTTC
CASSRGGLTRTETQYF
>many|TRBD1|TRBJ2-3|11|TRBV27
TGTGCCAGCAGTCCGGGGACAGGGGTGTTTTTT
CASSPGTGVFF
>NA|TRBD2|TRBJ2-5|15|TRBV29-1
TGCAGCGTTGACAACCCAGCGGGGGAGCAAGAGACCCAGTACTTC
CSVDNPAGEQETQYF
>few|NA|TRBJ2-6|13|TRBV18
TGTGCCAGCTCACCCGGGACGGCCAACGTCCTGACTTTC
CASSPGTANVLTF
>few|NA|TRBJ1-6|13|TRBV3-1
TGTGCCAGCAGCCCTGGTTTCGAGGCACCCCTCCACTTT
CASSPGFEAPLHF
>few|NA|TRBJ1-3|16|TRBV6-5
TGTGCCAGCAGCCGACCGGGACACAACTCTGGAAACACCATATATTTT
CASSRPGHNSGNTIYF
>NA|NA|TRBJ2-1|13|TRBV20-1
TGCAGTGCTAAGGGGGGGGTCTACAATGAGCAGTTCTTC
CSAKGGVYNEQFF
>NA|NA|TRBJ2-2|15|TRBV7-2
TGTGCCAGCAGCTTAGCTTTCTCGAGCACCGGGGAGCTGTTTTTT
CASSLAFSSTGELFF
>many|NA|TRBJ1-3|15|TRBV5-6
TGTGCCAGCAGCTCCGGCAGGGGCCGGGGAAACACCATATATTTT
CASSSGRGRGNTIYF
>few|NA|TRBJ1-1|14|TRBV10-2
TGCGCCAGCAGTGAGGTCCGCACTAACACTGAAGCTTTCTTT
CASSEVRTNTEAFF
>NA|TRBD1|TRBJ2-7|15|TRBV7-9
TGTGCCAGCAGCGGAGATGGGACAGGGTGGCACGAGCAGTACTTC
CASSGDGTGWHEQYF
>NA|TRBD2|TRBJ2-3|14|TRBV27
TGTGCCAGCAGTTTAGCGGGGGATCAGGATACGCAGTATTTT
CASSLAGDQDTQYF
>NA|TRBD2|TRBJ2-3|16|TRBV5-4
TGTGCCAGCAGCTCGGGACTAGCGCATAGCACAGATACGCAGTATTTT
CASSSGLAHSTDTQYF
>NA|TRBD2|TRBJ2-3|17|TRBV19
TGTGCCAGTAGTAGGCCCGGGGGGTTGGGAGACACAGATACGCAGTATTTT
CASSRPGGLGDTDTQYF
>NA|TRBD2|TRBJ2-3|18|TRBV4-1
TGCGCCAGCAGCCAAGATTTGCGGGGGGCCCAGTGGACAGATACGCAGTATTTT
CASSQDLRGAQWTDTQYF
>NA|NA|TRBJ1-2|15|TRBV6-5
TGTGCCAGCAGTTACCGACAGGCCTCTAACTATGGCTACACCTTC
CASSYRQASNYGYTF
>NA|TRBD2|TRBJ2-1|15|TRBV7-3
TGTGCCAGCAGCTTAGGACTAGCGGAATACAATGAGCAGTTCTTC
CASSLGLAEYNEQFF
>NA|NA|TRBJ1-2|16|TRBV18
TGTGCCAGCTCACCCGATTGGCCGGAATTCGAAGGTGGCTACACCTTC
CASSPDWPEFEGGYTF
>few|TRBD1|TRBJ1-2|14|TRBV20-1
TGCAGTGCTAGAGCCGGGACAGGGGCGGAGGGCTACACCTTC
CSARAGTGAEGYTF
>few|NA|TRBJ2-1|14|TRBV5-1
TGCGCCAGCAGCTTGGCCGAGGGTAACAATGAGCAGTTCTTC
CASSLAEGNNEQFF
>NA|NA|TRBJ2-7|18|TRBV4-1
TGCGCCAGCAGCCAAGATCCCGTCCGGCGGGGCAGCTCCTACGAGCAGTACTTC
CASSQDPVRRGSSYEQYF
>few|NA|TRBJ2-3|17|TRBV12-3/TRBV12-4
TGTGCCAGCAGTTTAGCGCTCAAGGGGGGGGCCGGAGATACGCAGTATTTT
CASSLALKGGAGDTQYF
>few|NA|TRBJ2-7|14|TRBV4-2
TGTGCCAGCACCCCGGACCTCGGATTCTACGAGCAGTACTTC
CASTPDLGFYEQYF
>NA|TRBD1|TRBJ1-2|16|TRBV6-2/TRBV6-3
TGTGCCAGCAGGCGAACAGGGGGCCTCAGGATTTATGGCTACACCTTC
CASRRTGGLRIYGYTF
>NA|NA|TRBJ1-6|13|TRBV7-2
TGTGCCACCTCACCGCAGGTAGATTCACCCCTCCACTTT
CATSPQVDSPLHF
>few|NA|TRBJ1-1|15|TRBV5-1
TGCGCCAGCAGCCTGGGATGGGGTATGAACACTGAAGCTTTCTTT
CASSLGWGMNTEAFF
>few|NA|TRBJ2-1|12|TRBV29-1
TGCAGCACGCCCGGGGCCGGGCATGAGCAGTTCTTC
CSTPGAGHEQFF
>NA|TRBD1|TRBJ2-3|16|TRBV5-1
TGCGCCAGCAGATACTCACCGGGACAGATTACAGATACGCAGTATTTT
CASRYSPGQITDTQYF
>NA|NA|TRBJ1-1|14|TRBV7-8
TGTGCCAGCAGCTGGGTAAGGGGTGACACTGAAGCTTTCTTT
CASSWVRGDTEAFF
>NA|TRBD1|TRBJ1-2|16|TRBV12-3/TRBV12-4
TGTGCCAGCAGCCCCGTCCCGGGACAGGGGGAGAATGGCTACACCTTC
CASSPVPGQGENGYTF
>few|NA|TRBJ2-3|14|TRBV27
TGTGCCAGCAGGGAAACACCTAGCACAGATACGCAGTATTTT
CASRETPSTDTQYF
>few|NA|TRBJ1-4|13|TRBV28
TGTGCCAGGAACACAGTGCCTAATGAAAAACTGTTTTTT
CARNTVPNEKLFF
>few|TRBD2|TRBJ2-3|16|TRBV12-3/TRBV12-4
TGTGCCAGCAACCCTATAAGCGGGGGGGCTACAGATACGCAGTATTTT
CASNPISGGATDTQYF
>few|TRBD2|TRBJ2-1|13|TRBV11-2
TGTGCCAGCAGCTCGGGGGGATTCGATGAGCAGTTCTTC
CASSSGGFDEQFF
>few|NA|TRBJ1-4|13|TRBV7-8
TGTGCCATTTGGGACGAACTGGGCCGAAAACTGTTTTTT
CAIWDELGRKLFF
>NA|TRBD2|TRBJ2-2|18|TRBV7-6
TGTGCCAGCAGCTTTCCCTTCGAGGGAGGGGCGAACACCGGGGAGCTGTTTTTT
CASSFPFEGGANTGELFF
>few|TRBD1|TRBJ1-5|15|TRBV4-2
TGTGCCAGCAGCCAAGACCGACAGGGAGGTTGGCCCCAGCATTTT
CASSQDRQGGWPQHF
>NA|NA|TRBJ1-1|14|TRBV4-3
TGCGCCAGCAGCCATAGAACCAGGGCCACTGAAGCTTTCTTT
CASSHRTRATEAFF
>NA|TRBD2|TRBJ2-2|15|TRBV4-3
TGCGCCAGCAGCCAACCGGGAGGAGGCACCGGGGAGCTGTTTTTT
CASSQPGGGTGELFF
>few|NA|TRBJ1-3|13|TRBV6-6
TGTGCCAGCAGTCACTCCTTGGGGGACACCATATATTTT
CASSHSLGDTIYF
>NA|TRBD1|TRBJ1-4|15|TRBV12-3/TRBV12-4
TGTGCCAGCAGCCCGTGGACAGGGACCCAGGAAAAACTGTTTTTT
CASSPWTGTQEKLFF
>NA|NA|TRBJ1-2|14|TRBV4-3
TGCGCCAGCAGCCAAGGGGGGGTTGGCTATGGCTACACCTTC
CASSQGGVGYGYTF
>few|NA|TRBJ2-6|18|TRBV6-5
TGTGCCAGCAGCAGGGGGGACAGCTTTTACTCTGGGGCCAACGTCCTGACTTTC
CASSRGDSFYSGANVLTF
>NA|TRBD1|TRBJ1-4|14|TRBV20-1
TGCAGTGCTGGACAGGGATCGGGACTTGAAAAACTGTTTTTT
CSAGQGSGLEKLFF
>few|NA|TRBJ2-3|14|TRBV4-1
TGCGCCAGCAGCCAGACAGCTAGCACAGATACGCAGTATTTT
CASSQTASTDTQYF
>few|TRBD2|TRBJ2-1|16|TRBV10-3
TGTGCCATCAGTGGAGCTCGGGGGGGCTCCTACAATGAGCAGTTCTTC
CAISGARGGSYNEQFF
>NA|NA|TRBJ2-1|16|TRBV29-1
TGCAGCGCCCTCGGGGGGCCACTAAGCTCCTACAATGAGCAGTTCTTC
CSALGGPLSSYNEQFF